What follows are 9 T cell receptor beta chains derived from one specimen sequenced in a study of blood T cell repertoires in COVID-19. Repertoires were generated with immunoSEQ multiplex PCR, while TCRdb's copy carries only in-frame clones and drops some. The table has 150,000 to 200,000 clones, less than 85% seen once. The sample consisted of peripheral blood. The receptors come from a human donor with acute or convalescent COVID-19. The donor label of this sample is uncertain.

This chain links TRBV27 with TRBJ2-5, with D possibly TRBD2 on 7 matching bases. The CDR3 is 15 amino acids. Trimming left V 7 bases short and J 2 bases short, with 17 bases between. Germline V gives CDR1 MNHEY, CDR2 SMNVEV (reference sequence). The CDR3 protein is CASTKGGGRQETQYF. In DNA, the CDR3 is TGTGCCAGCACTAAAGGGGGGGGTCGGCAAGAGACCCAGTACTTC.

The CDR3 sequence is CASSSTGFSSYTF. The CDR3 region has the DNA TGTGCCAGCAGCTCGACAGGGTTCAGTAGCTACACCTTC. The J gene is TRBJ1-2, the V gene TRBV28; TRBD1 aligns across 7 bases. CDR3 size: 13 residues. Germline V gives CDR1 MDHEN, CDR2 SYDVKM. With V trimmed by 6 bases and J by 9 bases, 10 bases remained unmatched.

This chain joins TRBV7-9 and TRBJ1-1; D is undetermined. The CDR3 consists of 14 residues. CDR1 is SEHNR, CDR2 FQNEAQ, per germline (reference sequence). Trimming cost V 0 bases and J 0 bases, with 5 bases left between them. CDR3 residues: CASSLAEVNTEAFF. DNA for the CDR3: TGTGCCAGCAGCTTAGCTGAGGTGAACACTGAAGCTTTCTTT.

This chain joins TRBV10-3 and TRBJ2-7; 7 bases align to TRBD2. The CDR3 has 14 amino acids. Germline lookup yields CDR1 ENHRY and CDR2 SYGVKD. CDR3: CASTGASGSYEQYF. CDR3 bases: TGTGCTTCCACCGGGGCTAGCGGCTCCTACGAGCAGTACTTC.

The V gene is TRBV9, the J gene TRBJ1-2, with TRBD1 matching 9 bases. V lost 2 bases and J lost 5; bases outside the gene matches: 1. The CDR3 extends over 13 amino acids. CDR1 SGDLS and CDR2 YYNGEE come from the germline V gene. CDR3 nucleotides: TGTGCCAGCAGCGTCGGGACAGGGTATGGCTACACCTTC. Protein: CASSVGTGYGYTF.

Remarks on this clone: One end of the junction does not line up with germline, which may come from a read error. This chain joins TRBV7-8 and TRBJ2-2; TRBD2 aligns across 12 bases. Germline CDR1 is SGHVS and CDR2 is FQNEAQ. This CDR3 is 15 amino acids long. The CDR3 region is CASSLAGGHGGELFF. The CDR3 DNA is TGTGCCAGCAGCCTAGCGGGGGGGCATGGCGGGGAGCTGTTTTTT.

This rearrangement joins TRBV2 to TRBJ1-2, with 12 bases matching TRBD1. V was pared by 6 bases and J by 7 bases, with 15 bases of the junction left unmatched. Per germline, CDR1 SNHLY and CDR2 FYNNEI. The CDR3 is made up of 17 amino acids. The CDR3 sequence: CASSGGIPGQGAFGYTF. CDR3 sequence (DNA): TGTGCCAGCAGCGGTGGGATTCCGGGACAGGGGGCTTTTGGCTACACCTTC. Full variable domain (rest looked up from reference TRBV2 and TRBJ1-2): EPEVTQTPSHQVTQMGQEVILRCVPISNHLYFYWYRQILGQKVEFLVSFYNNEISEKSEIFDDQFSVERPDGSNFTLKIRSTKLEDSAMYFCASSGGIPGQGAFGYTFGSGTRLTVV.

This clone was counted once. The chain carries TRBV12-3 or TRBV12-4 and TRBJ2-7; tentatively, D is TRBD2 (5 bases). The V end was cut by 5 bases, the J end by 0 bases, with 8 bases between. The CDR3 contains 13 residues. The CDR3: CASSLGNSYEQYF. CDR3 DNA sequence: TGTGCCAGCAGTCTCGGGAACTCCTACGAGCAGTACTTC.

Only a few counts were recorded for this clone. The V and J genes are TRBV28 and TRBJ1-3; TRBD1 might be the D (6 bases). The germline gives CDR1 MDHEN, CDR2 SYDVKM. V lost 2 bases to trimming and J lost 4 bases, with 9 bases between them. This CDR3 has 14 amino acids. The CDR3 region is CASSLTDSGNTIYF. Here the CDR3 DNA reads TGTGCCAGCAGTTTAACGGACAGCGGAAACACCATATATTTT.